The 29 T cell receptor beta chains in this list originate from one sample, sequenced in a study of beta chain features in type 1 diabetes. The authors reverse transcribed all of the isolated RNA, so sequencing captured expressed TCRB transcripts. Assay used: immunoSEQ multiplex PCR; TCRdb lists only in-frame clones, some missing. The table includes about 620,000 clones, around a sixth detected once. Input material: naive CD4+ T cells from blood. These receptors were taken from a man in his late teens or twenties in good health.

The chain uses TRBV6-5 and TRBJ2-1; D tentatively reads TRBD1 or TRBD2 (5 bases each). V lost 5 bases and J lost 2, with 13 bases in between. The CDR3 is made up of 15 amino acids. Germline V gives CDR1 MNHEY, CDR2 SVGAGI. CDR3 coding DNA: TGTGCCAGCAGTCCCCGGGACCGAACCTACAATGAGCAGTTCTTC. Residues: CASSPRDRTYNEQFF.

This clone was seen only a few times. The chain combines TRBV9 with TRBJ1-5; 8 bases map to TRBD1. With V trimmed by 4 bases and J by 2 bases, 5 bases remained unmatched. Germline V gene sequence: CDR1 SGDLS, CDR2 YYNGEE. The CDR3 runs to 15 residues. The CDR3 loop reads CASSIGQGGNQPQHF. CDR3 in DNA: TGTGCCAGCAGCATAGGACAGGGCGGCAATCAGCCCCAGCATTTT.

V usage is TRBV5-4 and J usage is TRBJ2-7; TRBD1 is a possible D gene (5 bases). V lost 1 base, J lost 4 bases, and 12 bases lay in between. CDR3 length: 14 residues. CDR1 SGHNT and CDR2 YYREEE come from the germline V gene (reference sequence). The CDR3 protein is CASSLQGESYEQYF. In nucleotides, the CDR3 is TGTGCCAGCAGCTTGCAGGGTGAGAGTTACGAGCAGTACTTC.

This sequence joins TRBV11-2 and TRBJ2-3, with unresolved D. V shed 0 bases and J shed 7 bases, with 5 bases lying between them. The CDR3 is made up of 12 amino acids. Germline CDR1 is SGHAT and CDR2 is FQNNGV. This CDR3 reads CASSLDQNTQYF. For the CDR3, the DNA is TGTGCCAGCAGCTTAGATCAAAATACGCAGTATTTT.

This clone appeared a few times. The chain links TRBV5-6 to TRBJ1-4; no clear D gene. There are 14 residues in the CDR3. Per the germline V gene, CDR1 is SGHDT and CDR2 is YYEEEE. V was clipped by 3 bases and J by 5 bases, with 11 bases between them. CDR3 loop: CASSSPMVNEKLFF. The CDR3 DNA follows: TGTGCCAGCAGCTCGCCCATGGTGAATGAAAAACTGTTTTTT.

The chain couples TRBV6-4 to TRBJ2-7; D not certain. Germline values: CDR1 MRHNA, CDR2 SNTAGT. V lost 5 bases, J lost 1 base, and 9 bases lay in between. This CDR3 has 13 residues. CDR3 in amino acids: CASSPGLSYEQYF. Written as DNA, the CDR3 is TGTGCCAGCAGTCCCGGCCTTTCCTACGAGCAGTACTTC.

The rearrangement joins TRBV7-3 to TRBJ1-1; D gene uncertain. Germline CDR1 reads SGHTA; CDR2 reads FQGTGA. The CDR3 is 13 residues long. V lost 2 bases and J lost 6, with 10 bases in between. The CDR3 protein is CASSLGGRAEAFF. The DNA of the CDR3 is TGTGCCAGCAGCTTAGGAGGGAGGGCTGAAGCTTTCTTT.

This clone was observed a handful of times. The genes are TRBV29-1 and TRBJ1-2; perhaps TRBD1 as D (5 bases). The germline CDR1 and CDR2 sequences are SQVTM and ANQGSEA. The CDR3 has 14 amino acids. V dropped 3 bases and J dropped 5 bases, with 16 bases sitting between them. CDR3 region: CSVDLGAGRYGYTF. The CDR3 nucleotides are TGCAGCGTTGACTTGGGCGCAGGGCGGTATGGCTACACCTTC. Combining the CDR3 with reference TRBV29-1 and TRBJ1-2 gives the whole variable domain SAVISQKPSRDICQRGTSLTIQCQVDSQVTMMFWYRQQPGQSLTLIATANQGSEATYESGFVIDKFPISRPNLTFSTLTVSNMSPEDSSIYLCSVDLGAGRYGYTFGSGTRLTVV.

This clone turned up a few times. The CDR3 coding sequence is TGTGCCATCAGTGAGTCCTGGGGTGGGGCTGAAAAACTGTTTTTT. This translates into CAISESWGGAEKLFF. J is TRBJ1-4 and V is TRBV10-3; D might be TRBD1 (5 bases). Between the trimmed V and J ends, which lost 0 bases and 7 bases, there was a span of 12 bases. Looked up from germline, CDR1 is ENHRY and CDR2 is SYGVKD. The CDR3 runs to 15 residues.

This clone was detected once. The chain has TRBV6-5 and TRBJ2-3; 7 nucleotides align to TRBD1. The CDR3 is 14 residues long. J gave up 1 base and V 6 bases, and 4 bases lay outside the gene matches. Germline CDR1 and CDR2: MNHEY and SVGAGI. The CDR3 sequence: CASSWTGRTDTQYF. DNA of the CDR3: TGTGCCAGCAGCTGGACAGGTCGCACAGATACGCAGTATTTT.

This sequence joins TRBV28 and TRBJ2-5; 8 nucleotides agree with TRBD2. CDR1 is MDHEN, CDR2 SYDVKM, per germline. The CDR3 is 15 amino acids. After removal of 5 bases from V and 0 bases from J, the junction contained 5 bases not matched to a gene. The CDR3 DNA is TGTGCCAGCAGTCCGGGACTAGAGTACCAAGAGACCCAGTACTTC. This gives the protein CASSPGLEYQETQYF.

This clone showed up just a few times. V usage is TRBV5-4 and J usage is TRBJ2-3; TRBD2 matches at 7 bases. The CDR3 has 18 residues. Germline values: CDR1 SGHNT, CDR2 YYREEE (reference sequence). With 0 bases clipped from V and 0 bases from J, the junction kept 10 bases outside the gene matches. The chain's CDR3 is CASSLAVRGSTSTDTQYF. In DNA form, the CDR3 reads TGTGCCAGCAGCTTGGCGGTGCGGGGGTCCACTAGCACAGATACGCAGTATTTT. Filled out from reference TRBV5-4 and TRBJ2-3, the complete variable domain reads ETGVTQSPTHLIKTRGQQVTLRCSSQSGHNTVSWYQQALGQGPQFIFQYYREEENGRGNFPPRFSGLQFPNYSSELNVNALELDDSALYLCASSLAVRGSTSTDTQYFGPGTRLTVL.

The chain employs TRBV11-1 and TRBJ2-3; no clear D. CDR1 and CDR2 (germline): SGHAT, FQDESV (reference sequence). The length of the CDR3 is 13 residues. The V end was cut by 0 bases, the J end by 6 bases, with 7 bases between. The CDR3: CASSLAWSDTQYF. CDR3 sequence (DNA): TGTGCCAGCAGCTTAGCGTGGTCGGATACGCAGTATTTT.

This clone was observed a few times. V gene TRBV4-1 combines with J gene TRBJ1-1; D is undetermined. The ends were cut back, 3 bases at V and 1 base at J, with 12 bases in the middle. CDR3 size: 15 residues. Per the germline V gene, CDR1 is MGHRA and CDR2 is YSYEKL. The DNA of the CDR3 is TGCGCCAGCAGCCATGTGGCAAGGTCGAACACTGAAGCTTTCTTT. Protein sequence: CASSHVARSNTEAFF.

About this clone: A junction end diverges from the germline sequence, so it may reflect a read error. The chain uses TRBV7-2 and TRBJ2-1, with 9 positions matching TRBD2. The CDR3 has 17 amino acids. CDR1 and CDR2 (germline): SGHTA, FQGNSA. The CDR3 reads CASSLVPGLAPYNEQFF. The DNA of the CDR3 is TGCGCCAGCAGCCTTGTACCGGGACTAGCTCCCTACAATGAGCAGTTCTTC.

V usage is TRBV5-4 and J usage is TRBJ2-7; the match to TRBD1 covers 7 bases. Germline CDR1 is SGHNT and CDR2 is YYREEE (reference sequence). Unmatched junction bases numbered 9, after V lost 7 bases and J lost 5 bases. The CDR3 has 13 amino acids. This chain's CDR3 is CASCRGPSDEQYF. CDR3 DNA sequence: TGTGCCAGCTGTAGGGGGCCGTCCGACGAGCAGTACTTC.

The CDR3 DNA reads TGTGCCAGTCGGTCCTCCCCCTACGAGCAGTACTTC. This codes for CASRSSPYEQYF. The chain carries TRBV19 and TRBJ2-7; D unresolved. The V end lost 8 bases, the J end lost 2 bases, and 10 bases lay between the germline ends. Germline loops: CDR1 LNHDA, CDR2 SQIVND (reference sequence). The CDR3 sequence is 12 residues long.

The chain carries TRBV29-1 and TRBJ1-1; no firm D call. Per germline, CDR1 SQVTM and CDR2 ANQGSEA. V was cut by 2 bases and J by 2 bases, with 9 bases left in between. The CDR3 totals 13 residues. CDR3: CSVEKGTNTEAFF. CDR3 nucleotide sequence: TGCAGCGTTGAAAAGGGAACAAACACTGAAGCTTTCTTT. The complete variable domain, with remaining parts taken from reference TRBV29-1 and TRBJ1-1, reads SAVISQKPSRDICQRGTSLTIQCQVDSQVTMMFWYRQQPGQSLTLIATANQGSEATYESGFVIDKFPISRPNLTFSTLTVSNMSPEDSSIYLCSVEKGTNTEAFFGQGTRLTVV.

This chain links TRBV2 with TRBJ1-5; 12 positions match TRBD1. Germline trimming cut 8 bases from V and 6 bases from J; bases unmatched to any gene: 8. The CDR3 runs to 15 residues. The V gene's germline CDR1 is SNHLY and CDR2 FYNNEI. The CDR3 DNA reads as TGTGCCAGCGGGGACAGGGGGCAGGTTGCTCAGCCCCAGCATTTT. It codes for CASGDRGQVAQPQHF.

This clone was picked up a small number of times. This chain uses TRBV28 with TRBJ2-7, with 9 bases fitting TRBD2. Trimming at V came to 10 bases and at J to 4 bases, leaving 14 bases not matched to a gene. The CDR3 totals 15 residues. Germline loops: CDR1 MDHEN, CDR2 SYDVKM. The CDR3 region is CATLASGTSRYEQYF. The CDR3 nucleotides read TGTGCCACCTTAGCTTCCGGGACTAGCCGGTACGAGCAGTACTTC.

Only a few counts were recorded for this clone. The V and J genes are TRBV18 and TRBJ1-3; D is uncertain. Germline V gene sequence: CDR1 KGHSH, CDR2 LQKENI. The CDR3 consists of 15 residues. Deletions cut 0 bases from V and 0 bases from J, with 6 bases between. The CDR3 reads CASSPPGSSGNTIYF. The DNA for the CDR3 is TGTGCCAGCTCACCACCCGGGAGCTCTGGAAACACCATATATTTT.

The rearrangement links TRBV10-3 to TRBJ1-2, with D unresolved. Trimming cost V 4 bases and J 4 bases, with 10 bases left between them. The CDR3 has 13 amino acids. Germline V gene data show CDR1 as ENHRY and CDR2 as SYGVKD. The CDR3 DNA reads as TGTGCCATCAGTGCGGAGGGAGCCTATGGCTACACCTTC. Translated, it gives CAISAEGAYGYTF.

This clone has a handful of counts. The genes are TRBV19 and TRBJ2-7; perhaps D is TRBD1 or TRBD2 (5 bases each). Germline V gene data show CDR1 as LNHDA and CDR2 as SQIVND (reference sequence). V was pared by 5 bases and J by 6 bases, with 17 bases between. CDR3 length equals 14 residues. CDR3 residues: CASSPWGRRFEQYF. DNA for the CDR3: TGTGCCAGTAGTCCATGGGGGAGAAGGTTCGAGCAGTACTTC.

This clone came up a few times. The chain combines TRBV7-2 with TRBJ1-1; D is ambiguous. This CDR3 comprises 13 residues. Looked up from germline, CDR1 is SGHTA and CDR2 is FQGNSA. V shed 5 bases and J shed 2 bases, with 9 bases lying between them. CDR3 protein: CASSPTQNTEAFF. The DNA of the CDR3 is TGTGCCAGCAGCCCAACCCAAAACACTGAAGCTTTCTTT.

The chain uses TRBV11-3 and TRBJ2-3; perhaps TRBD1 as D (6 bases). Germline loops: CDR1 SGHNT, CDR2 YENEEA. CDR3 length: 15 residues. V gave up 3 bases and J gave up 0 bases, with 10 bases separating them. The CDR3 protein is CASSFTTGSTDTQYF. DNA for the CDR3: TGTGCCAGCAGCTTTACGACAGGTAGCACAGATACGCAGTATTTT.

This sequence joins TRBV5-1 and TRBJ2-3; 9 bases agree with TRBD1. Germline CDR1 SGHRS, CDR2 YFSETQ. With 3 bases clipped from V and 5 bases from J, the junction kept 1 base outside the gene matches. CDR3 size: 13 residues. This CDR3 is CASSSTGGDTQYF. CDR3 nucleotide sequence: TGCGCCAGCAGCTCGACAGGGGGAGATACGCAGTATTTT.

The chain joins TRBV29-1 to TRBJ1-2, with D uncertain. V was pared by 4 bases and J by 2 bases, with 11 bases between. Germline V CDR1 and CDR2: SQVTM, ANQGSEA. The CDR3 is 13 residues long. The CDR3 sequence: CSVGRTENYGYTF. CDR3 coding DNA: TGCAGCGTTGGGAGGACGGAAAACTATGGCTACACCTTC.

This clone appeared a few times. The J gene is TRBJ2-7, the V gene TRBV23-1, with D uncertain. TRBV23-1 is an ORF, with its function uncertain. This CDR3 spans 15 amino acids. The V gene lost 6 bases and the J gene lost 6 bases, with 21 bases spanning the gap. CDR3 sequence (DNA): TGCGCCAGCAGGCAACGGGCCAAGGGTAACGGCGAGCAGTACTTC. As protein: CASRQRAKGNGEQYF.

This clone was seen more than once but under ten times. Written as DNA, the CDR3 is TGTGCCAGCTCATCCCTTGTGGCCCAGTACTTC. As protein: CASSSLVAQYF. The chain couples TRBV18 to TRBJ2-5; D unclear. In germline, CDR1 is KGHSH, CDR2 LQKENI. Between the trimmed V and J ends, which lost 5 bases and 9 bases, there was a span of 10 bases. The CDR3 consists of 11 residues.